Presented here are 27 T cell receptor beta chains from one specimen sequenced in a study of blood T cells in healthy people across ages. It was with a sample-barcoded 5' primer and a J-beta primer mix that a second PCR of about 6 to 12 cycles was run. TCRdb used MiXCR to reprocess the 5' RACE reads, holding one entry per CDR3 protein. The table shows more than 450,000 distinct CDR3 sequences, with about a quarter occurring only once. This sample also appeared in a second study, on T cells of mothers and their children.

The specimen sequenced was blood. These receptors all stem from a boy aged 2 to 10 in good health.

The chain combines TRBV20-1 with TRBJ2-1; 9 positions match TRBD2. V shed 5 bases, J shed 5 bases, and the junction held 10 bases outside the gene matches. Per germline, CDR1 DFQATT and CDR2 SNEGSKA (reference sequence). The CDR3 is 15 amino acids. CDR3 sequence (DNA): TGCAGTGCTCAACTATTAGCGGGGGCCAACAATGAGCAGTTCTTC. Its protein product is CSAQLLAGANNEQFF.

This rearrangement joins TRBV7-9 to TRBJ2-5; D may be TRBD1 (5 bases). CDR1 and CDR2 from the germline V gene are SEHNR and FQNEAQ (reference sequence). The V end lost 4 bases, the J end lost 3 bases, and 15 bases lay between the germline ends. CDR3 length equals 15 residues. In nucleotides, the CDR3 is TGTGCCAGCAGCTCGCGCAGGGAACCAAAAGAGACCCAGTACTTC. It specifies CASSSRREPKETQYF.

The rearrangement joins TRBV6-5 to TRBJ2-1, with unresolved D. This CDR3 region has 15 residues. V was trimmed by 0 bases and J by 0 bases, leaving 6 bases between them. Germline V gene lookup returns CDR1 MNHEY and CDR2 SVGAGI. The CDR3 is CASSYSPVSYNEQFF. The CDR3 DNA sequence: TGTGCCAGCAGTTACTCTCCCGTCTCCTACAATGAGCAGTTCTTC.

The chain has TRBV20-1 and TRBJ2-5, with D possibly called TRBD1 or TRBD2 (5 bases each). TRBJ2-1 explains the end of the DNA better; the J call may be wrong. The CDR3 spans 13 residues. The germline CDR1 and CDR2 sequences are DFQATT and SNEGSKA (reference sequence). In DNA form, the CDR3 reads TGCAGGGGGACCGGGACGGGCTACAATGAGCAGTTCTTC. Translation: CRGTGTGYNEQFF.

The sample holds a few counts of this clonotype. The chain joins TRBV19 to TRBJ1-4, with D hard to call. Germline CDR1 LNHDA, CDR2 SQIVND (reference sequence). This CDR3 spans 16 amino acids. The V end was cut by 9 bases, the J end by 0 bases, with 17 bases between. The CDR3 protein is CASRPGYSATNEKLFF. The CDR3 nucleotides read TGTGCCAGCCGCCCGGGGTATTCTGCAACTAATGAAAAACTGTTTTTT.

This sequence joins TRBV10-2 and TRBJ2-7; 9 bases line up with TRBD1. From germline, CDR1 is WSHSY and CDR2 SAAADI. This CDR3 has 15 residues. V lost 2 bases, J lost 3 bases, and 5 bases stayed unmatched. The CDR3 DNA sequence: TGCGCCAGCAGTGAGGGGACAGGGCTACGCTACGAGCAGTACTTC. Amino acids: CASSEGTGLRYEQYF.

The rearrangement links TRBV7-2 to TRBJ2-5; D unresolved. V dropped 5 bases and J dropped 4 bases, with 14 bases sitting between them. This CDR3 has 14 residues. CDR1 and CDR2 (germline): SGHTA, FQGNSA. CDR3 sequence: CASSLSGFGETQYF. CDR3 DNA: TGTGCCAGCAGCCTAAGTGGGTTTGGAGAGACCCAGTACTTC.

This clonotype was seen a handful of times. V and J are TRBV29-1 and TRBJ2-2; possibly TRBD1 for D (6 bases). Germline V gene data show CDR1 as SQVTM and CDR2 as ANQGSEA. The germline V and J ends were trimmed by 4 bases and 6 bases, with 9 bases remaining between them. CDR3 size: 12 residues. The CDR3: CSVVSGAGELFF. DNA of the CDR3: TGCAGCGTTGTATCAGGGGCCGGGGAGCTGTTTTTT.

This clonotype appeared a few times. The chain has TRBV6-5 and TRBJ2-5, with a weak D call TRBD1 (5 bases). Gene TRBJ2-7 matches the end of the DNA better, so the J call may be wrong. The germline CDR1 and CDR2 sequences are MNHEY and SVGAGI. CDR3 size: 14 residues. CDR3 coding DNA: TGTGCCAGCAGCCCGATGGGGCCTATTCGCGAGCAGTACTTC. This codes for CASSPMGPIREQYF.

Only a few counts were recorded for this clonotype. The chain has TRBV6-4 and TRBJ2-7, with 8 bases matching TRBD2. Germline CDR1 reads MRHNA; CDR2 reads SNTAGT. The trim removed 8 bases at V and 0 bases at J, leaving 18 bases unmatched. The CDR3 runs 18 residues. Here the CDR3 reads CASHAGTSPSPSSYEQYF. The CDR3 DNA sequence: TGTGCCAGCCACGCCGGGACTAGTCCATCCCCAAGCTCCTACGAGCAGTACTTC.

The chain employs TRBV7-9 and TRBJ2-7; 9 bases line up with TRBD2. V shed 3 bases and J 5 bases; nucleotides not matched to a gene: 8. Germline loops: CDR1 SEHNR, CDR2 FQNEAQ (reference sequence). The CDR3 is 15 residues long. The CDR3 DNA sequence: TGTGCCAGCAGCTTGAAGCGGGGGGCCTACGACGAGCAGTACTTC. This translates into CASSLKRGAYDEQYF. The entire variable domain, with the rest obtained from reference TRBV7-9 and TRBJ2-7, is as follows: DTGVSQNPRHKITKRGQNVTFRCDPISEHNRLYWYRQTLGQGPEFLTYFQNEAQLEKSRLLSDRFSAERPKGSFSTLEIQRTEQGDSAMYLCASSLKRGAYDEQYFGPGTRLTVT.

The chain recombines TRBV5-1 with TRBJ1-4; D might be TRBD1 (5 bases). The CDR3 totals 14 residues. Between the trimmed V and J ends, which lost 4 bases and 5 bases, there was a span of 12 bases. Germline V gene lookup returns CDR1 SGHRS and CDR2 YFSETQ. CDR3 sequence: CASSTGHGNEKLFF. CDR3 in DNA: TGCGCCAGCAGCACCGGACACGGCAATGAAAAACTGTTTTTT.

The rearrangement links TRBV7-9 to TRBJ2-7; 10 bases fit TRBD2. The V segment lost 7 bases and the J segment 1 base; nucleotides outside the gene matches: 7. This CDR3 is 15 amino acids long. Germline V gives CDR1 SEHNR, CDR2 FQNEAQ (reference sequence). CDR3: CASIPSGRRSYEQYF. The CDR3 coding sequence is TGTGCCAGCATCCCTAGCGGGAGACGGTCCTACGAGCAGTACTTC.

This clonotype was seen more than once but under ten times. The chain carries TRBV27 and TRBJ2-1, with 7 bases matching TRBD2. The CDR3 runs to 17 residues. J was trimmed by 0 bases and V by 4 bases; bases with no gene match: 9. The germline V gene has CDR1 MNHEY and CDR2 SMNVEV (reference sequence). CDR3 coding DNA: TGTGCCAGCAGTTCCCACCAGGGCGGGAGCTCCTACAATGAGCAGTTCTTC. It yields the protein CASSSHQGGSSYNEQFF.

The chain combines TRBV11-2 with TRBJ1-2; D may be TRBD1 (5 bases). V was pared by 5 bases and J by 7 bases, with 11 bases between. There are 12 residues in the CDR3. Looked up from germline, CDR1 is SGHAT and CDR2 is FQNNGV. The chain's CDR3 is CASSPGDFGYTF. The DNA for the CDR3 is TGTGCCAGCAGCCCGGGGGATTTTGGCTACACCTTC.

The genes are TRBV20-1 and TRBJ2-1; 8 positions agree with TRBD1. CDR1 and CDR2 from the germline V gene are DFQATT and SNEGSKA (reference sequence). With V trimmed by 0 bases and J by 6 bases, 10 bases remained unmatched. The CDR3 covers 16 residues. The CDR3 loop reads CSARDPTGVMLNEQFF. CDR3 nucleotide sequence: TGCAGTGCTAGAGATCCGACAGGGGTCATGCTCAATGAGCAGTTCTTC.

This clonotype was recorded a few times. This chain connects TRBV12-3 or TRBV12-4 to TRBJ2-7, with D unresolved. The V and J ends lost 6 bases and 0 bases respectively, with 12 bases between them. There are 14 residues in the CDR3. CDR3 residues: CASSPLGTSYEQYF. In DNA, the CDR3 is TGTGCCAGCAGCCCGCTGGGTACCTCCTACGAGCAGTACTTC.

This rearrangement joins TRBV5-5 to TRBJ2-5; TRBD2 is a possible D gene (6 bases). The DNA matches TRBJ2-1 better at its end, which makes the J call doubtful. This CDR3 region has 19 residues. Germline CDR1 is SGHKS and CDR2 is YYEKEE (reference sequence). The CDR3 nucleotides read TGTGCCAGCAGCTACCGCCAACCAAAAGGACTATCCCCCCCACATGAGCAGTTCTTC. This sequence encodes CASSYRQPKGLSPPHEQFF.

This clonotype was observed a few times. V usage is TRBV12-3 or TRBV12-4 and J usage is TRBJ2-1, with TRBD2 matching over 13 bases. After removal of 7 bases from V and 6 bases from J, the junction contained 6 bases not matched to a gene. CDR3 length: 15 amino acids. The CDR3 sequence: CASTALAGGPNEQFF. The CDR3 nucleotides are TGTGCCAGCACCGCACTAGCGGGGGGGCCCAATGAGCAGTTCTTC.

The rearrangement links TRBV5-1 to TRBJ2-5, with 10 bases fitting TRBD1. This CDR3 contains 16 residues. V lost 4 bases and J lost 4; bases outside the gene matches: 10. CDR1 and CDR2 from the germline V gene are SGHRS and YFSETQ. The CDR3 is CASSQAPGQGTETQYF. CDR3 in DNA: TGCGCCAGCAGCCAAGCTCCGGGACAGGGGACAGAGACCCAGTACTTC.

This clonotype was seen only a few times. The rearrangement joins TRBV6-2 or TRBV6-3 to TRBJ2-1, with D perhaps matching TRBD2 (6 bases). The germline gives CDR1 MNHEY, CDR2 SVGEGT. Trimming shortened V by 3 bases and J by 3 bases, and 12 bases separated the two germline ends. The CDR3 contains 15 residues. The CDR3 region is CASSYFTGDYNEQFF. The CDR3 nucleotides are TGTGCCAGCAGTTATTTCACGGGAGACTACAATGAGCAGTTCTTC.

The rearrangement uses TRBV14 and TRBJ2-5; D uncertain. The CDR3 length is 14 residues. Germline-derived CDR1 and CDR2 are SGHDN and FVKESK. The V and J ends lost 3 bases and 5 bases respectively, with 13 bases between them. The CDR3 spells CASSQILGSETQYF. The DNA for the CDR3 is TGTGCCAGCAGCCAGATTCTGGGTTCGGAGACCCAGTACTTC.

This clonotype was counted only a few times. The chain uses TRBV5-4 and TRBJ2-5; 11 bases map to TRBD2. The J segment lost 3 bases and the V segment lost 3 bases, leaving 4 bases of the junction unmatched. CDR1 is SGHNT, CDR2 YYREEE, per germline (reference sequence). The CDR3 consists of 15 residues. The CDR3 DNA follows: TGTGCCAGCAGCTGGGGGGGACTAGCGGAAGAGACCCAGTACTTC. Its translation: CASSWGGLAEETQYF.

The chain has TRBV14 and TRBJ2-2; TRBD2 aligns across 8 bases. CDR1 and CDR2 (germline): SGHDN, FVKESK. CDR3 length: 15 amino acids. V gave up 4 bases and J gave up 0 bases; unmatched junction bases: 1. Written as DNA, the CDR3 is TGTGCCAGCAGCCGCGGGGGGACGAACACCGGGGAGCTGTTTTTT. This encodes CASSRGGTNTGELFF. Using reference TRBV14 and TRBJ2-2 for the parts outside the CDR3, the full variable domain is EAGVTQFPSHSVIEKGQTVTLRCDPISGHDNLYWYRRVMGKEIKFLLHFVKESKQDESGMPNNRFLAERTGGTYSTLKVQPAELEDSGVYFCASSRGGTNTGELFFGEGSRLTVL.

This chain links TRBV5-1 with TRBJ2-1; 14 bases align to TRBD2. V shed 4 bases, J shed 6 bases, and the junction held 3 bases outside the gene matches. CDR1 SGHRS and CDR2 YFSETQ come from the germline V gene. This CDR3 has 15 amino acids. In DNA, the CDR3 is TGCGCCAGCAGCGGACTAGCGGGGGGATTCAATGAGCAGTTCTTC. This gives the protein CASSGLAGGFNEQFF.

The chain employs TRBV29-1 and TRBJ1-1, with TRBD1 as a possible D gene (5 bases). Trimming took 6 bases from V and 1 from J, leaving 12 bases between them. CDR3 size: 13 residues. The V gene's germline CDR1 is SQVTM and CDR2 ANQGSEA. The CDR3 loop reads CSVSRQRNTEAFF. CDR3 in DNA: TGCAGCGTCTCCCGACAGAGGAACACTGAAGCTTTCTTT.

The chain recombines TRBV12-3 or TRBV12-4 with TRBJ2-1; tentative D call: TRBD2 (5 bases). The CDR3 spans 21 residues. With 7 bases removed from V and 0 bases from J, the gap between germline ends came to 31 bases. CDR3 in DNA: TGTGCCAGCAATTTCCCCCAGGACTCCGAGCTTCGGCTCAGCTCCTACAATGAGCAGTTCTTC. This codes for CASNFPQDSELRLSSYNEQFF.